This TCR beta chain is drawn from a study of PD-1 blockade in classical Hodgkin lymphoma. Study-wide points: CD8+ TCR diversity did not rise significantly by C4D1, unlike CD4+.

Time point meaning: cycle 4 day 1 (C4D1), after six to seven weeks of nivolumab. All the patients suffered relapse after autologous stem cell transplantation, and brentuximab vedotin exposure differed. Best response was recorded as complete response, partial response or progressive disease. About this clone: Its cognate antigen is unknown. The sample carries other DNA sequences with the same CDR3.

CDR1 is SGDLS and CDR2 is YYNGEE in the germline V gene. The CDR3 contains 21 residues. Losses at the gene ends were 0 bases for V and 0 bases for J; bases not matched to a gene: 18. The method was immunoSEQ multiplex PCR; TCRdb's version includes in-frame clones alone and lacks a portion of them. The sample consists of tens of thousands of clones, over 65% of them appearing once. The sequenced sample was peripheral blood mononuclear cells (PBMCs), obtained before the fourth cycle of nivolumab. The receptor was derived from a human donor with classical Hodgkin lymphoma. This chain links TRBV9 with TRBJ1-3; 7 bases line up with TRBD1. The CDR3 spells CASSVDIPTGPFSRSGNTIYF. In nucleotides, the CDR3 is TGTGCCAGCAGCGTAGATATTCCGACAGGGCCCTTCTCCCGCTCTGGAAACACCATATATTTT.